The rows below give T cell receptor beta chains drawn from one sample of a study of blood T cell repertoires in COVID-19. TCRdb's table, derived via immunoSEQ multiplex PCR, lists solely in-frame clones and lacks some. Of roughly 76,000 clones in the sample, approximately 90% were seen once. The specimen sequenced was peripheral blood. The source is a woman aged 55 to 70 with active COVID-19. Each CDR3 is given with its conserved first and last residue. The order of the fields is D gene, V gene, J gene, clone size, CDR3 protein, CDR3 DNA. A D gene is named only where the DNA matches it firmly. The size of a clone is reported for some rows only, either as once, few or many, or as a class for expanded clones.

TRBD2	TRBV11-2	TRBJ2-5	.	CASSRVIAGLQETQYF	TGTGCCAGCAGCAGGGTAATAGCGGGCCTCCAAGAGACCCAGTACTTC
TRBD2	TRBV28	TRBJ2-3	once	CASSSRLAGGSDTQYF	TGTGCCAGCAGTTCCCGACTAGCGGGAGGATCAGATACGCAGTATTTT
TRBD2	TRBV9	TRBJ2-3	.	CASSQSGGTSGSWYTQYF	TGTGCCAGCAGCCAGAGCGGCGGGACTAGCGGTTCTTGGTATACGCAGTATTTT
TRBD1	TRBV18	TRBJ1-2	.	CASSPATGAYGYTF	TGTGCCAGCTCACCAGCGACAGGGGCCTATGGCTACACCTTC
TRBD2	TRBV3-1/TRBV3-2	TRBJ2-1	.	CASSEWTSGGVVRPWDEQFF	TGTGCCAGCAGCGAATGGACTAGCGGGGGGGTCGTAAGGCCGTGGGATGAGCAGTTCTTC
.	TRBV7-2	TRBJ1-1	once	CASSFSGTQNTEAFF	TGTGCCAGCAGCTTTTCCGGGACACAGAACACTGAAGCTTTCTTT
TRBD1	TRBV5-1	TRBJ2-7	.	CASTHSGTGDYEQYF	TGCGCCAGCACCCACTCCGGGACAGGGGACTACGAGCAGTACTTC
.	TRBV11-2	TRBJ2-5	.	CASSPSLGGGETQYF	TGTGCCAGCAGCCCTTCTCTTGGCGGAGGAGAGACCCAGTACTTC
.	TRBV9	TRBJ1-2	.	CASRRRQDNYGYTF	TGTGCCAGCAGAAGAAGACAGGACAACTATGGCTACACCTTC
.	TRBV10-3	TRBJ2-3	.	CAIRGLADTQYF	TGTGCCATCCGCGGCCTGGCCGATACGCAGTATTTT
.	TRBV5-1	TRBJ2-2	once	CASSLDGRGTGELFF	TGCGCCAGCAGCTTGGACGGTAGGGGCACCGGGGAGCTGTTTTTT
.	TRBV6-5	TRBJ1-1	.	CATPRAGAMNTEAFF	TGTGCCACCCCTCGGGCGGGGGCGATGAACACTGAAGCTTTCTTT
.	TRBV28	TRBJ1-1	.	CASSPWTENTEAFF	TGTGCCAGCAGCCCGTGGACAGAAAACACTGAAGCTTTCTTT
.	TRBV18	TRBJ1-1	.	CASSPYRTDTEAFF	TGTGCCAGCTCACCATACAGGACGGACACTGAAGCTTTCTTT
TRBD2	TRBV29-1	TRBJ2-5	once	CSVEGVEGSGNPQETQYF	TGCAGCGTTGAAGGGGTGGAGGGGAGCGGGAACCCGCAAGAGACCCAGTACTTC
TRBD1	TRBV28	TRBJ1-1	.	CASSSGTVREAFF	TGTGCCAGCAGCTCTGGGACAGTTAGAGAAGCTTTCTTT
.	TRBV14	TRBJ2-7	.	CASSQGSRVPQYF	TGTGCCAGCAGCCAAGGGTCGCGGGTGCCGCAGTACTTC
TRBD2	TRBV14	TRBJ2-1	.	CASSRQTSGRGNEQFF	TGTGCCAGCAGCCGTCAGACTAGCGGGAGGGGAAATGAGCAGTTCTTC
.	TRBV20-1	TRBJ1-5	.	CSASFEGPQHF	TGCAGTGCTAGTTTCGAGGGGCCCCAGCATTTT
.	TRBV19	TRBJ2-3	.	CASSTQRISTDTQYF	TGTGCCAGTAGTACCCAGCGGATCAGCACAGATACGCAGTATTTT
TRBD2	TRBV4-2	TRBJ2-3	once	CASSHGLAVNTDTQYF	TGTGCCAGCAGCCACGGACTAGCGGTGAACACAGATACGCAGTATTTT
.	TRBV18	TRBJ1-1	once	CASSHGQHEAFF	TGTGCCAGCTCACACGGACAGCATGAAGCTTTCTTT
.	TRBV12-3/TRBV12-4	TRBJ2-1	.	CATAGRRDNEQFF	TGTGCCACCGCCGGGCGGCGGGACAATGAGCAGTTCTTC
.	TRBV2	TRBJ2-1	once	CASSSSLPSYNEQFF	TGTGCCAGCAGTTCCTCCCTCCCTTCCTACAATGAGCAGTTCTTC
TRBD1	TRBV7-9	TRBJ2-7	.	CASSSYRGAEQYF	TGTGCCAGCAGCTCGTACAGGGGGGCCGAGCAGTACTTC
TRBD1	TRBV19	TRBJ2-1	.	CASSLDRGPDEQFF	TGTGCCAGTAGCCTGGACAGGGGGCCCGATGAGCAGTTCTTC
TRBD2	TRBV6-1	TRBJ2-5	.	CASSVAGLAGAETQYF	TGTGCCAGCAGTGTGGCGGGGTTAGCGGGGGCAGAGACCCAGTACTTC
TRBD1	TRBV15	TRBJ2-5	.	CATSRGSSFGQGVQETQYF	TGTGCCACCAGCAGAGGGTCTTCCTTTGGACAGGGAGTCCAAGAGACCCAGTACTTC
TRBD1	TRBV7-6	TRBJ1-1	.	CASSGEGARVAFF	TGTGCCAGCAGCGGCGAGGGGGCGCGGGTAGCTTTCTTT
.	TRBV7-9	TRBJ2-2	.	CASSPPVGELFF	TGTGCCAGCAGCCCCCCCGTCGGGGAGCTGTTTTTT
.	TRBV6-2/TRBV6-3	TRBJ2-3	.	CASSRRTVGTDTQYF	TGTGCCAGCAGTAGGCGGACAGTCGGCACAGATACGCAGTATTTT
TRBD1	TRBV6-6	TRBJ2-1	few	CASSYLQGAVMFF	TGTGCCAGCAGTTACTTACAGGGGGCGGTTATGTTCTTC
.	TRBV2	TRBJ2-3	.	CASMSGSTDTQYF	TGTGCCAGCATGAGCGGGAGCACAGATACGCAGTATTTT
.	TRBV28	TRBJ2-7	large	CASRQDRASGVEQYF	TGTGCCAGCAGACAAGACCGGGCCAGCGGTGTCGAGCAGTACTTC
TRBD1	TRBV6-1	TRBJ1-4	.	CASSKGRTGGLTNEKLFF	TGTGCCAGCAGTAAAGGACGAACAGGGGGCTTGACTAATGAAAAACTGTTTTTT
TRBD2	TRBV20-1	TRBJ2-5	few	CSASVGRETQYF	TGCAGTGCTAGTGTCGGGAGGGAGACCCAGTACTTC
.	TRBV7-6	TRBJ1-5	.	CASSWPLWRGIDQPQHF	TGTGCCAGCAGCTGGCCGCTTTGGCGGGGGATCGATCAGCCCCAGCATTTT
TRBD2	TRBV5-1	TRBJ2-5	.	CASSGGGVRETQYF	TGCGCCAGCAGCGGGGGAGGGGTACGAGAGACCCAGTACTTC
.	TRBV19	TRBJ2-7	.	CASSIARLSSYEQYF	TGTGCCAGTAGTATCGCTAGGCTGAGCTCCTACGAGCAGTACTTC
TRBD1	TRBV5-5	TRBJ1-1	.	CASSWEGQGRTEAFF	TGTGCCAGCAGCTGGGAGGGACAGGGAAGGACTGAAGCTTTCTTT
TRBD2	TRBV6-5	TRBJ2-7	.	CASSYTSGTAYEQYF	TGTGCCAGCAGTTACACTAGCGGGACCGCCTACGAGCAGTACTTC
TRBD2	TRBV7-9	TRBJ2-7	.	CASSFGQPGGEQYF	TGTGCCAGCAGCTTTGGGCAGCCCGGGGGGGAGCAGTACTTC
.	TRBV27	TRBJ2-5	.	CASMGRGIGQTQYF	TGTGCCAGCATGGGTCGCGGGATTGGACAGACCCAGTACTTC
TRBD2	TRBV28	TRBJ2-1	once	CASRWTSGRVSYNEQFF	TGTGCCAGTAGGTGGACTAGCGGGAGAGTATCCTACAATGAGCAGTTCTTC
TRBD2	TRBV4-1	TRBJ2-5	.	CASSQDGGASGREPQETQYF	TGCGCCAGCAGCCAAGACGGAGGGGCTAGCGGGAGGGAACCACAAGAGACCCAGTACTTC
TRBD1	TRBV29-1	TRBJ1-4	.	CSVQRGTATNEKLFF	TGCAGCGTTCAACGCGGGACAGCAACTAATGAAAAACTGTTTTTT
TRBD1	TRBV7-2	TRBJ1-1	.	CASSQEQGYTEAFF	TGTGCCAGCAGCCAAGAACAGGGGTACACTGAAGCTTTCTTT
TRBD2	TRBV29-1	TRBJ2-1	.	CSVDSGGGRNEQFF	TGCAGCGTGGATAGCGGGGGAGGGCGCAATGAGCAGTTCTTC
TRBD1	TRBV11-2	TRBJ2-7	.	CASSLTRGYEQYF	TGTGCCAGCAGCCTCACCAGGGGGTACGAGCAGTACTTC